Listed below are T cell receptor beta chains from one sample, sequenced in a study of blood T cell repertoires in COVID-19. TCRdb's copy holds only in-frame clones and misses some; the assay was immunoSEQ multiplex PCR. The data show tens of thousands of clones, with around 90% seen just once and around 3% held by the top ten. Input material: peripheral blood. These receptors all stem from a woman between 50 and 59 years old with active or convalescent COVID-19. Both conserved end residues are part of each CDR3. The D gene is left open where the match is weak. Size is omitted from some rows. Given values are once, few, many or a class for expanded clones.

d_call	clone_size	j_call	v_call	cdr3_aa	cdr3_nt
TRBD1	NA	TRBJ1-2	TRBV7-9	CASSLAGTGEGYTF	TGTGCCAGCAGCCTAGCCGGGACAGGGGAAGGCTACACCTTC
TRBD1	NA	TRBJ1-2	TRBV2	CASRAGTGGLYGYTF	TGTGCCAGCAGGGCCGGGACAGGGGGTCTCTATGGCTACACCTTC
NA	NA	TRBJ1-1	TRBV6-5	CASTPWDGGGTFF	TGTGCCAGCACCCCATGGGACGGGGGTGGAACTTTCTTT
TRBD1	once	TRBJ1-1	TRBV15	CATSRGTGYEAFF	TGTGCCACCAGCCGCGGGACAGGGTATGAAGCTTTCTTT
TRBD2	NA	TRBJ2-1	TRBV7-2	CASSLTGTSGLNEQFF	TGTGCCAGCAGCCTTACCGGGACTAGCGGGCTCAATGAGCAGTTCTTC
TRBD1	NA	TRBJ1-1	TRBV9	CASKGGSSTEAFF	TGTGCCAGCAAAGGGGGCTCGAGCACTGAAGCTTTCTTT
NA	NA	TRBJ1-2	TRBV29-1	CSVSDSSNYGYTF	TGCAGCGTTAGTGACAGCTCCAACTATGGCTACACCTTC
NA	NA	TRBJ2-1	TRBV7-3	CASSLTSWDNFNEQFF	TGTGCCAGCAGCTTAACGAGTTGGGACAACTTCAATGAGCAGTTCTTC
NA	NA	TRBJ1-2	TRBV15	CATSRDRGGGGYTF	TGTGCCACCAGCAGAGACAGGGGAGGGGGTGGCTACACCTTC
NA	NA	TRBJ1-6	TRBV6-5	CASSSGTLALHF	TGTGCCAGCAGTTCCGGGACATTAGCCCTCCACTTT
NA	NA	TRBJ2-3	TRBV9	CASSVEVGGLVNTQYF	TGTGCCAGCAGCGTAGAAGTGGGGGGGCTGGTGAATACGCAGTATTTT
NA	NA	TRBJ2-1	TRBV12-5	CASGPLGNEQFF	TGTGCTAGTGGCCCTCTAGGCAATGAGCAGTTCTTC
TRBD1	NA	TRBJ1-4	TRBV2	CASNEQGASSLKLFF	TGTGCCAGCAACGAGCAGGGGGCCTCTAGTCTGAAACTGTTTTTT
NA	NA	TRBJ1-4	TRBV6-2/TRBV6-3	CASSSFTGTTNEKLFF	TGTGCCAGCAGCTCGTTTACGGGAACAACTAATGAAAAACTGTTTTTT
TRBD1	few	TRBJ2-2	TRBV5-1	CASSLALGTGPTGELFF	TGCGCCAGCAGCTTGGCCTTAGGGACAGGGCCCACCGGGGAGCTGTTTTTT
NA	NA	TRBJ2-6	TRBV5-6	CASTPLGQEGSGANVLTF	TGTGCCAGCACCCCCTTAGGGCAGGAGGGCTCTGGGGCCAACGTCCTGACTTTC
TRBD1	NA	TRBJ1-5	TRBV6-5	CASSKGTGGNQPQHF	TGTGCCAGCAGTAAGGGGACAGGAGGCAATCAGCCCCAGCATTTT
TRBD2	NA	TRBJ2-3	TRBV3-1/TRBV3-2	CASSPRTSGASDTQYF	TGTGCCAGCAGCCCGAGGACTAGCGGGGCCTCAGATACGCAGTATTTT
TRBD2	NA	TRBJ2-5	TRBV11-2	CASSSGLAGGATQYF	TGTGCCAGCAGCTCGGGACTAGCGGGGGGGGCGACCCAGTACTTC
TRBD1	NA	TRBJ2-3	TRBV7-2	CASSLVLSKTGGKHTQYF	TGTGCCAGCAGCTTAGTCCTGTCTAAGACAGGGGGCAAACATACGCAGTATTTT
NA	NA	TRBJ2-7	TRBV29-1	CSVDVGARIGEQYF	TGCAGCGTTGACGTGGGGGCTAGAATCGGCGAGCAGTACTTC
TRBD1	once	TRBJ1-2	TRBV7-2	CASSLVFLPGQSTGYTF	TGTGCCAGCAGCTTAGTTTTCCTACCGGGACAGTCCACTGGCTACACCTTC
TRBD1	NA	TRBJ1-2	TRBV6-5	CASSRDRGLTYGYTF	TGTGCCAGCAGTCGGGACAGGGGGCTTACCTATGGCTACACCTTC
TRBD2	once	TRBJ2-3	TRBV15	CATSSPRGLAISDTQYF	TGTGCCACCAGCAGTCCTCGGGGACTAGCGATTTCGGATACGCAGTATTTT
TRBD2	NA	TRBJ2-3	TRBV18	CASSHPFRPGGPVDTQYF	TGTGCCAGCTCACACCCCTTCCGTCCGGGGGGGCCCGTAGATACGCAGTATTTT
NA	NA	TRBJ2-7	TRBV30	CAWSVHGDEQYF	TGTGCCTGGAGTGTACACGGGGACGAGCAGTACTTC
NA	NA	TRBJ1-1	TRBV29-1	CSVEDTGSDTEAFF	TGCAGCGTTGAAGACACAGGGTCTGACACTGAAGCTTTCTTT
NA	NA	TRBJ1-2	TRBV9	CASSVGGGLERGYTF	TGTGCCAGCAGCGTAGGCGGAGGGTTGGAGCGTGGCTACACCTTC
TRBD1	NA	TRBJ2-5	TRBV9	CASSVGPPGTVQETQYF	TGTGCCAGCAGCGTAGGGCCCCCTGGGACAGTACAAGAGACCCAGTACTTC
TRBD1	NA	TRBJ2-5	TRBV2	CASSQGQGGKETQYF	TGTGCCAGCAGTCAAGGACAGGGGGGAAAAGAGACCCAGTACTTC
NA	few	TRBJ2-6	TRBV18	CASQTGDAANVLTF	TGTGCCAGCCAAACGGGGGATGCGGCCAACGTCCTGACTTTC
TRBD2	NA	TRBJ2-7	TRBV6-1	CASSEGEGSGYEQYF	TGTGCCAGCAGTGAAGGGGAGGGGAGTGGTTACGAGCAGTACTTC
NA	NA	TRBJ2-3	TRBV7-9	CASSLQGDTQYF	TGTGCCAGCAGCCTACAGGGAGATACGCAGTATTTT
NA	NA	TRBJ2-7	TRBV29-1	CSVEDREDNEQYF	TGCAGCGTTGAAGATCGGGAAGATAACGAGCAGTACTTC
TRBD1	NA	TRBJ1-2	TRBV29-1	CSGTGLTANYGYTF	TGCAGCGGGACAGGGCTGACTGCTAACTATGGCTACACCTTC
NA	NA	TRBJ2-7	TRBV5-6	CASSPRTDYEQYF	TGTGCCAGCAGCCCAAGGACAGACTACGAGCAGTACTTC
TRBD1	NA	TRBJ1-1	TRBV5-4	CASSLDRGPEAFF	TGTGCCAGCAGCTTGGACAGGGGGCCTGAAGCTTTCTTT
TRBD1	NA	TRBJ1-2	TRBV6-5	CASSPGQGTILYTF	TGTGCCAGCAGTCCCGGACAGGGGACCATCCTCTACACCTTC
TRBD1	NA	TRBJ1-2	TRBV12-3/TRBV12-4	CASSPGQGYGYTF	TGTGCCAGCAGTCCGGGACAGGGGTATGGCTACACCTTC
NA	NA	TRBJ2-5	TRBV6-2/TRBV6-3	CASSNKETQYF	TGTGCCAGCAGCAACAAAGAGACCCAGTACTTC
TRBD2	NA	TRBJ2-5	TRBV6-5	CASSFLGGETQYF	TGTGCCAGCAGTTTTCTCGGGGGGGAGACCCAGTACTTC
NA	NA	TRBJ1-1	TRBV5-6	CASSPDEVTEAFF	TGTGCCAGCAGCCCAGATGAGGTCACTGAAGCTTTCTTT
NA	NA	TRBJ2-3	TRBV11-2	CASTLPSTDTQYF	TGTGCCAGCACCCTACCTAGCACAGATACGCAGTATTTT
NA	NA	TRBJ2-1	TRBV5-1	CASSQGLGYNEQFF	TGCGCCAGCAGCCAAGGACTGGGGTACAATGAGCAGTTCTTC
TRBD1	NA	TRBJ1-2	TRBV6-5	CASSLTGGGSYGYTF	TGTGCCAGCAGTCTCACAGGGGGCGGGAGCTATGGCTACACCTTC
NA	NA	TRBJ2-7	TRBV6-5	CASGQATGYEQYF	TGTGCCAGCGGGCAGGCCACGGGGTACGAGCAGTACTTC
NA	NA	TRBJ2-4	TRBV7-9	CASSLGAIENIQYF	TGTGCCAGCAGCTTAGGCGCCATAGAAAACATTCAGTACTTC
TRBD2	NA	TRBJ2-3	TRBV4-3	CASSQALAGGETSTDTQYF	TGCGCCAGCAGCCAAGCCCTAGCGGGGGGGGAAACTAGCACAGATACGCAGTATTTT
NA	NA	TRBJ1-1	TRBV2	CASSSEGTIVNTEAFF	TGTGCCAGCAGTTCCGAGGGAACGATAGTTAACACTGAAGCTTTCTTT
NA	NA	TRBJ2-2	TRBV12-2	CASRFRGNRGHRELFF	TGTGCAAGTCGCTTTCGGGGGAACAGGGGGCACCGGGAGCTGTTTTTT